Sequencing of this T cell receptor beta chain was carried out in a study of OX40 agonist ivuxolimab in advanced cancers. The overall study: With ivuxolimab, an agonistic anti-OX40 (CD134) antibody, patients were treated. Every patient in dose escalation had hepatocellular carcinoma, melanoma, renal cell or head and neck cancer.

Notes on the study in general: Not determined was the antigen specificity of the expanded peripheral T cells.

Some clones are missing from TCRdb's copy, which holds only in-frame ones; the method was immunoSEQ multiplex PCR. The repertoire holds just over 50,000 clones, about 80% seen once, with over 3% in the top ten. About this clone: What it binds is unknown.

Sequenced here: CD4+ or CD8+ T cells sorted from blood, sampled in a trial of the OX40 agonist ivuxolimab. The sequence was obtained from an adult with an advanced solid tumor such as melanoma, head and neck, liver or kidney cancer.

The CDR3 DNA reads TGTGCCAGCAGCTTGGTGGCAGGGTTCGCGAACACCGGGGAGCTGTTTTTT. Protein product: CASSLVAGFANTGELFF. The chain carries TRBV5-6 and TRBJ2-2; D perhaps matches TRBD1 (5 bases). Germline CDR1 reads SGHDT; CDR2 reads YYEEEE. The CDR3 has 17 amino acids. Trimming shortened V by 0 bases and J by 0 bases, and 12 bases separated the two germline ends.